This TCR beta chain derives from a study of blood T cell repertoires in COVID-19 (dated by TCRdb to 2020 to 2022). Regarding the study in general: The collaborator samples originated in the United States, Italy and Spain and spanned the acute and convalescent phases of COVID-19. The material from the prospective study consisted of cDNA or gDNA derived from T cells, B-cell-depleted T cells, or PBMCs. Deeply sampled blood TCRbeta repertoires from subjects exposed to, actively infected with, or recovered from COVID-19 were included in the dataset. A freely available public database, intended as a resource for researchers studying the immune response to SARS-CoV-2, is where the repertoires were released. Samples were obtained from the ongoing ImmuneRACE study (first 160 participants) and from 1,254 subjects provided by 6 global collaborators. A de-identified subject ID, COVID-19 status, age in years and sex were almost always included in the sample metadata. Where available, HLA class I and class II types were obtained from metadata supplied by the sample provider rather than from assay-based typing. On the study overall, not on this receptor specifically: Clinical and demographic metadata were provided uncurated, with the amount varying by source and participant.

The CDR3 measures 12 amino acids from cysteine to phenylalanine. The kept DNA is CDR3 alone, 36 bases in frame from the first base. V is reduced by 1 base and J by 2 bases, leaving a spacing of 6 bases between them. CDR1 GTSNPN and CDR2 SVGIG are derived from the germline V gene (reference sequence). Each collaborating institution followed its own protocols to collect whole blood in K2EDTA tubes. For TCRbeta analysis, collaborators shipped samples as frozen whole blood, isolated PBMCs, or DNA extracted from either of those sample types. TCRbeta CDR3 regions were amplified from genomic DNA using the immunoSEQ Assay, a bias-controlled multiplex PCR. The original methods were these. The number of nucleated cells in each sample was estimated from the amplification of reference gene primers within the assay. To quantify the absolute abundance of each unique TCRbeta CDR3 rearrangement, sequence reads were collapsed and filtered. For each sample, productive Simpson clonality was calculated by taking the square root of Simpson's diversity index across productive rearrangements. In TCRdb, the immuneACCESS table is reduced to in-frame sequences with V and J assigned. These tables do not hold every clone; where another copy was compared, an unresolved V gene accounts for under half, and the others remain unexplained. Clone size and the V and J calls come from that table; the DNA yielded D and trimming. This sample comprises about 78,000 clones, roughly 73% of them detected only once. The ten largest clones add up to more than 9% of the sample.

This clone appeared once. It lacks a known antigen. The input lacks base qualities; no much larger clone sits a single base away. The sequence joins TRBV30 to TRBJ2-7; the D gene cannot be named for sure. Sequences were obtained from peripheral blood. The receptor's source is a human donor in a cohort sampled during active COVID-19. The CDR3 corresponds to CAWSATPYEQYF. In nucleotide form, the sequence is TGTGCCTGGAGTGCTACCCCCTACGAGCAGTACTTC.